This T cell receptor (beta chain) was observed in a study of blood T cell repertoires in COVID-19. Across the whole study: Spain, Italy and the United States supplied samples that represented acute and convalescent COVID-19.

The CDR3 contains 14 residues. V was trimmed by 5 bases and J by 9 bases, leaving 18 bases between them. The V gene's germline CDR1 is SGHRS and CDR2 YFSETQ. Produced via immunoSEQ multiplex PCR; TCRdb's table is partial and in-frame only. Of about 200,000 clones in the sample, approximately 90% were seen once. The chain recombines TRBV5-1 with TRBJ2-1, with D perhaps TRBD2 (5 bases). This TCR was recovered from a man aged 60 to 69 with COVID-19, enrolled during active disease. The specimen was peripheral blood. CDR3 region: CASRAGLDLGEQFF. CDR3 in DNA: TGCGCCAGCAGGGCCGGACTTGACCTCGGTGAGCAGTTCTTC.